This TCR beta chain was obtained from a study of regulatory T cells in long-lasting Graves disease. Study results and limitations: TCR diversity was lower in persistent Graves' patients than in newly diagnosed ones. Repertoires from persistent disease leaned toward TRBV28, TRBJ1-2 and TRBJ2-5.

This clonotype was detected ten times or more. The antigen is unknown. Construction of TCR beta libraries relied on iRepertoire HTBI primers and on Arm-PCR targeting CDR3 regions. TCRdb processed the multiplex PCR reads anew with MiXCR; each CDR3 protein has one entry. Of 500,000 or so distinct CDR3 sequences in the sample, 12% to 15% are singletons; the top ten hold roughly 15%. Germline V gene sequence: CDR1 MDHEN, CDR2 SYDVKM. V was clipped by 3 bases and J by 2 bases, with 15 bases between them. The CDR3 loop spans 16 amino acids. Time point defined: newly diagnosed GD, antithyroid drugs for less than 3 months. Preparation of the TCR library used RNA extracted from PBMCs. The data were also submitted as part of a second study, on T cells in Graves' hyperthyroidism and ophthalmopathy. That paper states: The model's output predicted ophthalmopathy at a median of approximately 6.5 months prior to onset.

Sequencing was performed on peripheral blood mononuclear cells (PBMCs), taken at new diagnosis, from a patient treated with antithyroid drugs. This sequence was found in a woman aged 50 to 65 with Graves disease. This chain links TRBV28 with TRBJ2-3, with D maybe TRBD1 (6 bases). CDR3 loop: CASSLGDIQDTDTQYF. Here the CDR3 DNA reads TGTGCCAGCAGTTTGGGGGACATCCAAGACACAGATACGCAGTATTTT. Using reference TRBV28 and TRBJ2-3 for the parts outside the CDR3, the full variable domain is DVKVTQSSRYLVKRTGEKVFLECVQDMDHENMFWYRQDPGLGLRLIYFSYDVKMKEKGDIPEGYSVSREKKERFSLILESASTNQTSMYLCASSLGDIQDTDTQYFGPGTRLTVL.